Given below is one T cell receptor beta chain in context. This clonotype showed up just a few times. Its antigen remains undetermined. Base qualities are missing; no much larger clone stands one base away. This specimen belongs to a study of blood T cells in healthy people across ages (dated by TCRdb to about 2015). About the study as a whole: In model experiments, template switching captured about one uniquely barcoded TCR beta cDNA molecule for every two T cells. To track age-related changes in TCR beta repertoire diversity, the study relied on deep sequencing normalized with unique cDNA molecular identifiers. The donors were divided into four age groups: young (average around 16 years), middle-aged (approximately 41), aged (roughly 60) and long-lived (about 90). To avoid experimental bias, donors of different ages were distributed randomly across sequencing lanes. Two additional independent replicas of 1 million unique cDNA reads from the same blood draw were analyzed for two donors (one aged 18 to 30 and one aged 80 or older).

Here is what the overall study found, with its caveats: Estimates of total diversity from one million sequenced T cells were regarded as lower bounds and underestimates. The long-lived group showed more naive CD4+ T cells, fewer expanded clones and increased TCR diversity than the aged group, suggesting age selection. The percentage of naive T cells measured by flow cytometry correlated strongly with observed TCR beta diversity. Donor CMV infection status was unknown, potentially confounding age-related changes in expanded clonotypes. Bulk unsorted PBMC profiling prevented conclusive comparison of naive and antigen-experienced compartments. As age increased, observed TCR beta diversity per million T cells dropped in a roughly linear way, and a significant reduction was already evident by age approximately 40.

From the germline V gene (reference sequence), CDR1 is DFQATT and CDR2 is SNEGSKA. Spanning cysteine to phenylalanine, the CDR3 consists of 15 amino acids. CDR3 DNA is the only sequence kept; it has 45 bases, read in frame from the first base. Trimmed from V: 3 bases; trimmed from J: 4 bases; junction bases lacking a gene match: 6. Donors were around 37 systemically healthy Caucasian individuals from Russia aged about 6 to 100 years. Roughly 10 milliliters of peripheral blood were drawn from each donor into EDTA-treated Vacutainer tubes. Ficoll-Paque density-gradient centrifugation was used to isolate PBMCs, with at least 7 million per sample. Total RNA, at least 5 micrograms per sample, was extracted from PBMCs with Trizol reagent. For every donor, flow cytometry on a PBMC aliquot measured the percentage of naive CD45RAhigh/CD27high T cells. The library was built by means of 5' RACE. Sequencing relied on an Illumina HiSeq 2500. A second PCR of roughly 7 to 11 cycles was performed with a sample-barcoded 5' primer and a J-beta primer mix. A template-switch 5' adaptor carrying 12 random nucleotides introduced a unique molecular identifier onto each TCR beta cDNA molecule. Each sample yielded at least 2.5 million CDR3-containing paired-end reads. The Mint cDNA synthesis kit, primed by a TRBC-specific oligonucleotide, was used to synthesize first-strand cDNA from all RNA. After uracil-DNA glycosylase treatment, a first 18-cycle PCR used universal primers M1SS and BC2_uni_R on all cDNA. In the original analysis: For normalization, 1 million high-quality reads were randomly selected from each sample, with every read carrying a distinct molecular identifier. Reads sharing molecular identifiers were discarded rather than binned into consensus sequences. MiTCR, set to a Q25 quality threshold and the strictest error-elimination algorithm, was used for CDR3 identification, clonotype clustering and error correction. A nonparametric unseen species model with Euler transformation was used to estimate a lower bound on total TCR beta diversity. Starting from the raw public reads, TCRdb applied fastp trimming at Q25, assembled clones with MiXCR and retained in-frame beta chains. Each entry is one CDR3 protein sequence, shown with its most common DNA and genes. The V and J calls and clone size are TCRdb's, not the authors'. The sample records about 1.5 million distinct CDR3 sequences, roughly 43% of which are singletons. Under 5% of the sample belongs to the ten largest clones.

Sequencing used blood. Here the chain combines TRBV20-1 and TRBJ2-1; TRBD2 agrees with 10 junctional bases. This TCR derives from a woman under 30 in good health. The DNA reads TGCAGTGCTAGGGTCAGGACTAGCGGTTACAATGAGCAGTTCTTC. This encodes CSARVRTSGYNEQFF.